This passage covers 5 T cell receptor beta chains from one sample sequenced in a study of blood T cell repertoires in COVID-19. Using immunoSEQ multiplex PCR, the repertoire was profiled, and TCRdb retains in-frame clones only, with some absent. The table has 310,000 or so clones, around 90% seen once. Material: peripheral blood. The receptors derive from a man younger than 45 with COVID-19, enrolled during active disease.

The V call is TRBV7-6, the J call TRBJ2-3; no clear D. The CDR3 totals 16 residues. Trimming took 4 bases from V and 0 from J, leaving 14 bases between them. Germline CDR1 reads SGHVS; CDR2 reads FNYEAQ. CDR3 in amino acids: CASSSLPITSTDTQYF. In DNA, the CDR3 is TGTGCCAGCAGCTCGCTTCCCATTACTAGCACAGATACGCAGTATTTT.

This clone has only a few counts. The J gene is TRBJ1-2, the V gene TRBV18; maybe TRBD1 (6 bases). The V gene's germline CDR1 is KGHSH and CDR2 LQKENI. V gave up 4 bases and J gave up 6 bases, with 15 bases separating them. The CDR3 has 14 residues. CDR3 sequence (DNA): TGTGCCAGCTCACACGTGGACAGCCCCCATGGCTACACCTTC. It specifies CASSHVDSPHGYTF.

The chain is built from TRBV18 and TRBJ1-1; a weak D match, TRBD1 (5 bases). This CDR3 region has 13 residues. CDR1 and CDR2 (germline): KGHSH, LQKENI. The V and J ends lost 5 bases and 5 bases respectively, with 12 bases between them. The CDR3 region has the DNA TGTGCCAGCTCAACAGACAGAATAACTGAAGCTTTCTTT. It encodes CASSTDRITEAFF. Full variable domain (outside the CDR3, taken from reference TRBV18 and TRBJ1-1): NAGVMQNPRHLVRRRGQEARLRCSPMKGHSHVYWYRQLPEEGLKFMVYLQKENIIDESGMPKERFSAEFPKEGPSILRIQQVVRGDSAAYFCASSTDRITEAFFGQGTRLTVV.

The V gene is TRBV20-1, the J gene TRBJ2-1, with 7 bases lining up with TRBD1. The CDR3 consists of 12 residues. The junction had 2 bases not matched to a gene; V was cut back by 3 bases and J by 6 bases. Per the germline V gene, CDR1 is DFQATT and CDR2 is SNEGSKA (reference sequence). CDR3 DNA: TGCAGTGCTAGTGGGACAGTCAATGAGCAGTTCTTC. Amino acids: CSASGTVNEQFF.

This clone was picked up one time. V and J are TRBV6-5 and TRBJ1-1; 7 bases align to TRBD1. The V gene's germline CDR1 is MNHEY and CDR2 SVGAGI. Trimming took 6 bases from V and 0 from J; bases not matched to a gene: 7. CDR3 length: 15 residues. The CDR3 region has the DNA TGTGCCAGCAGAAACAGGGGCACTTTGAACACTGAAGCTTTCTTT. This encodes CASRNRGTLNTEAFF.